One and the same sample provided the 31 T cell receptor beta chains below, sequenced in a study of CD8 T cells in Susac syndrome. Reverse transcription of roughly 0.45 to 1 ug RNA used random hexamers. In TCRdb, the immunoSEQ multiplex PCR reads were re-called with MiXCR into one record per CDR3 protein. The table lists 400,000 to 550,000 distinct CDR3 sequences, more than 80% of them singletons. The source material was CD8+ T cells from PBMCs. These receptors all stem from a human donor with multiple sclerosis.

A single count supports this clonotype. This chain uses TRBV27 with TRBJ2-3; 10 bases map to TRBD2. This CDR3 is built from 16 residues. CDR1 MNHEY and CDR2 SMNVEV come from the germline V gene (reference sequence). V trimming: 2 bases; J trimming: 0 bases; junction bases outside the gene matches: 2. The CDR3 region has the DNA TGTGCCAGCAGTTTAGCTAGCGGGAGTAGCACAGATACGCAGTATTTT. It yields the protein CASSLASGSSTDTQYF.

The V and J genes are TRBV5-1 and TRBJ1-2; D not certain. The germline gives CDR1 SGHRS, CDR2 YFSETQ. V was cut by 0 bases and J by 3 bases, with 12 bases left in between. The CDR3 covers 15 residues. In nucleotides, the CDR3 is TGCGCCAGCAGCTTGGAGAATATTCTGGACTATGGCTACACCTTC. Its protein product is CASSLENILDYGYTF.

This chain links TRBV7-6 with TRBJ2-1; D may be TRBD2 (6 bases). CDR3 length: 15 amino acids. Looked up from germline, CDR1 is SGHVS and CDR2 is FNYEAQ. The germline V and J ends were trimmed by 5 bases and 0 bases, with 11 bases remaining between them. This CDR3 is CASSRPAGSYNEQFF. The CDR3, as DNA: TGTGCCAGCAGCCGCCCAGCGGGCTCCTACAATGAGCAGTTCTTC.

In this sample, this clonotype turned up a few times. The rearrangement uses TRBV27 and TRBJ2-3; possibly TRBD1 or TRBD2 for D (5 bases each). V lost 3 bases to trimming and J lost 0 bases, with 10 bases between them. Germline V lookup: CDR1 MNHEY, CDR2 SMNVEV (reference sequence). The CDR3 extends over 15 amino acids. Here the CDR3 reads CASSFGGYSTDTQYF. The CDR3 DNA sequence: TGTGCCAGCAGTTTTGGGGGTTATAGCACAGATACGCAGTATTTT.

The V gene is TRBV13, the J gene TRBJ1-1; no definite D call. Germline assignment: CDR1 PRHDT and CDR2 FYEKMQ (reference sequence). The V end lost 5 bases, the J end lost 1 base, and 14 bases lay between the germline ends. The CDR3 covers 15 residues. The DNA for the CDR3 is TGTGCCAGCAGCCCCCGATTTGAGGGGAACACTGAAGCTTTCTTT. The encoded protein is CASSPRFEGNTEAFF.

This chain connects TRBV11-1 to TRBJ1-1; unclear D gene. The CDR3 sequence is 14 residues long. The germline gives CDR1 SGHAT, CDR2 FQDESV (reference sequence). With 7 bases removed from V and 1 base from J, the gap between germline ends came to 13 bases. CDR3 protein: CASKQFWGNTEAFF. DNA of the CDR3: TGTGCCAGCAAACAATTCTGGGGGAACACTGAAGCTTTCTTT. The full variable domain, completed using reference TRBV11-1 and TRBJ1-1, is EAEVAQSPRYKITEKSQAVAFWCDPISGHATLYWYRQILGQGPELLVQFQDESVVDDSQLPKDRFSAERLKGVDSTLKIQPAELGDSAMYLCASKQFWGNTEAFFGQGTRLTVV.

This clonotype was detected once. This chain uses TRBV6-1 with TRBJ2-7; D gene uncertain. The CDR3 length is 13 residues. The germline V gene encodes CDR1 MNHNS and CDR2 SASEGT. Trimming pared 3 bases from V and 3 bases from J, leaving 9 bases between. The CDR3 loop reads CASSESGYYEQYF. The CDR3 nucleotides read TGTGCCAGCAGTGAGTCGGGTTACTACGAGCAGTACTTC.

This chain joins TRBV27 and TRBJ2-1; 7 bases match TRBD2. CDR3 length: 16 residues. V lost 8 bases to trimming and J lost 1 base; unmatched junction nucleotides: 11. Looked up from germline, CDR1 is MNHEY and CDR2 is SMNVEV (reference sequence). CDR3: CASSKRGLRSYNEQFF. For the CDR3, the DNA is TGTGCCAGCTCAAAGCGGGGCTTAAGATCCTACAATGAGCAGTTCTTC.

The chain carries TRBV4-2 and TRBJ1-4; D remains ambiguous. The CDR3 consists of 17 residues. V was pared by 3 bases and J by 3 bases, with 17 bases between. The germline gives CDR1 LGHNA, CDR2 YNFKEQ. CDR3: CASSQERVTASNEKLFF. The CDR3 DNA is TGTGCCAGCAGCCAGGAAAGGGTAACAGCATCTAATGAAAAACTGTTTTTT.

The chain has TRBV27 and TRBJ2-3; TRBD2 is a possible D gene (5 bases). The CDR3 is made up of 16 amino acids. Germline V gene sequence: CDR1 MNHEY, CDR2 SMNVEV (reference sequence). The V and J ends lost 5 bases and 4 bases respectively, with 19 bases between them. The CDR3 region is CASSTMRRSGPDTQYF. In DNA, the CDR3 is TGTGCCAGCAGTACCATGCGGAGGTCGGGCCCAGATACGCAGTATTTT.

This chain joins TRBV6-2 or TRBV6-3 and TRBJ2-2; 8 nucleotides agree with TRBD2. The length of the CDR3 is 16 residues. CDR1 is MNHEY, CDR2 SVGEGT, per germline. V lost 7 bases to trimming and J lost 7 bases; unmatched junction nucleotides: 14. CDR3 sequence: CASIYHPGGQVGELFF. CDR3 coding DNA: TGTGCCAGCATATACCATCCGGGAGGGCAAGTCGGGGAGCTGTTTTTT.

The chain uses TRBV27 and TRBJ2-7; D ambiguous. Trimming removed 3 bases from V and 0 bases from J, with 6 bases in between. There are 13 residues in the CDR3. CDR1 MNHEY and CDR2 SMNVEV come from the germline V gene (reference sequence). CDR3 sequence: CASSFARSYEQYF. The CDR3 DNA sequence: TGTGCCAGCAGTTTTGCCCGCTCCTACGAGCAGTACTTC.

This clonotype was found once. This sequence joins TRBV4-1 and TRBJ2-3; TRBD2 matches 16 bases. Germline CDR1 and CDR2: MGHRA and YSYEKL. The J segment lost 2 bases and the V segment lost 0 bases, leaving 5 bases of the junction unmatched. The CDR3 runs 19 residues. The CDR3 nucleotides read TGCGCCAGCAGCCAAGAGCCGGGACTAGCGGGGGGGCCCACAGATACGCAGTATTTT. Amino acids: CASSQEPGLAGGPTDTQYF.

V usage is TRBV6-6 and J usage is TRBJ2-2; tentatively, D is TRBD2 (6 bases). Germline-derived CDR1 and CDR2 are MNHNY and SVGAGI (reference sequence). The V end lost 2 bases, the J end lost 3 bases, and 10 bases lay between the germline ends. This CDR3 is 15 amino acids long. The CDR3 here is CASSYGLPHTGELFF. In nucleotides, the CDR3 is TGTGCCAGCAGTTACGGACTACCACACACCGGGGAGCTGTTTTTT.

This clonotype was counted a few times. This rearrangement joins TRBV29-1 to TRBJ1-1, with TRBD1 as a possible D gene (5 bases). Trimming removed 7 bases from V and 2 bases from J, with 14 bases in between. This CDR3 has 13 residues. The germline gives CDR1 SQVTM, CDR2 ANQGSEA. The CDR3 sequence is CSALRGANTEAFF. Written as DNA, the CDR3 is TGCAGCGCCCTAAGAGGGGCCAACACTGAAGCTTTCTTT.

V usage is TRBV11-3 and J usage is TRBJ2-2, with TRBD1 matching 11 bases. The germline gives CDR1 SGHNT, CDR2 YENEEA. The J segment lost 6 bases and the V segment lost 4 bases, leaving 13 bases of the junction unmatched. The CDR3 runs to 18 residues. CDR3: CASSSLGPGQGVPGELFF. The CDR3 nucleotides read TGTGCCAGCAGCTCCCTCGGTCCGGGACAGGGGGTACCCGGGGAGCTGTTTTTT.

The V and J genes are TRBV15 and TRBJ2-7; D remains unclear. The length of the CDR3 is 16 residues. V was pared by 3 bases and J by 2 bases, with 17 bases between. Germline V gene lookup returns CDR1 LNHNV and CDR2 YYDKDF (reference sequence). The CDR3 region has the DNA TGTGCCACCAGCAGCCCATCCTCCAACACCCCCTACGAGCAGTACTTC. Its protein product is CATSSPSSNTPYEQYF.

The chain links TRBV9 to TRBJ2-3, with 10 nucleotides matching TRBD2. Trimming took 7 bases from V and 2 from J; bases not matched to a gene: 10. The CDR3 loop spans 16 amino acids. CDR1 and CDR2 from the germline V gene are SGDLS and YYNGEE. CDR3 protein: CASGTLAGVNTDTQYF. The CDR3 DNA reads as TGTGCCAGCGGGACCCTAGCGGGAGTAAACACAGATACGCAGTATTTT.

The chain uses TRBV29-1 and TRBJ1-3; D gene unclear. CDR3 size: 14 residues. V was pared by 2 bases and J by 0 bases, with 8 bases between. CDR1 is SQVTM and CDR2 is ANQGSEA in the germline V gene. The chain's CDR3 is CSVERQNSGNTIYF. CDR3 DNA sequence: TGCAGCGTTGAACGGCAGAACTCTGGAAACACCATATATTTT.

V gene TRBV14 combines with J gene TRBJ2-3; D remains ambiguous. The length of the CDR3 is 13 residues. The germline V gene has CDR1 SGHDN and CDR2 FVKESK. Trimming took 6 bases from V and 5 from J, leaving 12 bases between them. CDR3 loop: CASSHLQGDTQYF. The DNA for the CDR3 is TGTGCCAGCAGTCACCTCCAAGGAGATACGCAGTATTTT.

The chain employs TRBV13 and TRBJ2-7, with D possibly being TRBD1 or TRBD2 (6 bases each). The CDR3 sequence is 14 residues long. V was clipped by 7 bases and J by 5 bases, with 18 bases between them. The germline gives CDR1 PRHDT, CDR2 FYEKMQ (reference sequence). This chain's CDR3 is CASTPWGAVDEQYF. The CDR3 nucleotides read TGTGCCAGCACCCCCTGGGGGGCAGTCGACGAGCAGTACTTC. Together with reference TRBV13 and TRBJ2-7, the CDR3 gives the full variable domain: AAGVIQSPRHLIKEKRETATLKCYPIPRHDTVYWYQQGPGQDPQFLISFYEKMQSDKGSIPDRFSAQQFSDYHSELNMSSLELGDSALYFCASTPWGAVDEQYFGPGTRLTVT.

This rearrangement joins TRBV7-9 to TRBJ2-7; D tentatively fits TRBD1 or TRBD2 (6 bases each). Germline lookup yields CDR1 SEHNR and CDR2 FQNEAQ (reference sequence). This CDR3 is built from 14 residues. V was pared by 6 bases and J by 1 base, with 13 bases between. The CDR3: CASSLAGQSYEQYF. The CDR3 nucleotides are TGTGCCAGCAGTTTGGCGGGACAATCCTACGAGCAGTACTTC. Full variable domain (missing parts from reference TRBV7-9 and TRBJ2-7): DTGVSQNPRHKITKRGQNVTFRCDPISEHNRLYWYRQTLGQGPEFLTYFQNEAQLEKSRLLSDRFSAERPKGSFSTLEIQRTEQGDSAMYLCASSLAGQSYEQYFGPGTRLTVT.

The CDR3 region has the DNA TGTGCCAGCAAAGTTCGTTGGGAGGGAAACTATGGCTACACCTTC. It translates to CASKVRWEGNYGYTF. The chain employs TRBV12-3 or TRBV12-4 and TRBJ1-2; D not certain. Between the trimmed V and J ends, which lost 7 bases and 2 bases, there was a span of 17 bases. CDR3 size: 15 residues.

The rearrangement joins TRBV6-6 to TRBJ2-5, with D possibly TRBD1 on 5 matching bases. Deletions cut 1 base from V and 5 bases from J, with 11 bases between. Per germline, CDR1 MNHNY and CDR2 SVGAGI (reference sequence). CDR3 length: 14 residues. CDR3 loop: CASSYLGERETQYF. For the CDR3, the DNA is TGTGCCAGCAGTTACTTAGGGGAACGGGAGACCCAGTACTTC.

In this sample, this clonotype turned up a few times. The chain uses TRBV29-1 and TRBJ2-2; D not resolved. V was cut by 4 bases and J by 4 bases, with 7 bases left in between. The CDR3 extends over 12 amino acids. Germline CDR1 SQVTM, CDR2 ANQGSEA. CDR3 DNA: TGCAGCGTTGTCTTGGCCACCGGGGAGCTGTTTTTT. This encodes CSVVLATGELFF.

J is TRBJ2-1 and V is TRBV29-1; TRBD2 matches 10 bases. This CDR3 region has 15 residues. Germline V gives CDR1 SQVTM, CDR2 ANQGSEA. The J segment lost 8 bases and the V segment lost 4 bases, leaving 11 bases of the junction unmatched. CDR3 coding DNA: TGCAGCGTTGTCCCCCCTAGCGGGGGATTAGATGAGCAGTTCTTC. Translating it yields CSVVPPSGGLDEQFF.

The chain joins TRBV2 to TRBJ2-7, with D maybe TRBD2 (5 bases). The CDR3 spans 12 residues. Looked up from germline, CDR1 is SNHLY and CDR2 is FYNNEI. Trimming cost V 7 bases and J 0 bases, with 7 bases left between them. CDR3 in DNA: TGTGCCAGCAAAGGGAGCTCCTACGAGCAGTACTTC. It encodes CASKGSSYEQYF. Full variable domain (rest looked up from reference TRBV2 and TRBJ2-7): EPEVTQTPSHQVTQMGQEVILRCVPISNHLYFYWYRQILGQKVEFLVSFYNNEISEKSEIFDDQFSVERPDGSNFTLKIRSTKLEDSAMYFCASKGSSYEQYFGPGTRLTVT.

This rearrangement joins TRBV19 to TRBJ2-6; D is unclear. Trimming pared 10 bases from V and 0 bases from J, leaving 10 bases between. Germline CDR1 LNHDA, CDR2 SQIVND (reference sequence). The CDR3 has 14 amino acids. This CDR3 is CATLGSSGANVLTF. The CDR3, as DNA: TGTGCCACCCTGGGTTCCTCTGGGGCCAACGTCCTGACTTTC.

The chain combines TRBV27 with TRBJ2-4, with D perhaps TRBD1 or TRBD2 (5 bases each). CDR1 is MNHEY and CDR2 is SMNVEV in the germline V gene (reference sequence). The CDR3 loop spans 15 amino acids. The V end was cut by 0 bases, the J end by 1 base, with 7 bases between. DNA for the CDR3: TGTGCCAGCAGTTTATCGTGGGGGGCCAAAAACATTCAGTACTTC. Its protein is CASSLSWGAKNIQYF.

V and J are TRBV18 and TRBJ2-1; no definite D call. This CDR3 comprises 15 residues. Germline CDR1 is KGHSH and CDR2 is LQKENI. V dropped 2 bases and J dropped 4 bases, with 12 bases sitting between them. The CDR3 spells CASSPATGFYNEQFF. DNA for the CDR3: TGTGCCAGCTCACCAGCGACTGGGTTTTACAATGAGCAGTTCTTC. Drawing the rest from reference TRBV18 and TRBJ2-1, the complete variable domain is NAGVMQNPRHLVRRRGQEARLRCSPMKGHSHVYWYRQLPEEGLKFMVYLQKENIIDESGMPKERFSAEFPKEGPSILRIQQVVRGDSAAYFCASSPATGFYNEQFFGPGTRLTVL.

The genes are TRBV12-3 or TRBV12-4 and TRBJ2-7, with 7 bases that match TRBD2. This CDR3 is 14 amino acids long. The junction had 6 bases not matched to a gene; V was cut back by 3 bases and J by 4 bases. The CDR3 sequence is CASSLAGVGYEQYF. CDR3 nucleotide sequence: TGTGCCAGCAGTTTGGCGGGAGTGGGATACGAGCAGTACTTC.